The present entry profiles one T cell receptor (beta chain) with its context. Its antigen is as yet unknown. The source of the sample is a study of T cell responses to AZD1222 COVID-19 vaccine. The study, taken as a whole, reports: In a largely white British group with more females than males, clonal diversity was possibly underestimated.

Measured with immunoSEQ multiplex PCR; TCRdb has only the in-frame clones, and not every one. The sample includes about 120,000 clones, about 93% of them seen just once. Trimming took 2 bases from V and 0 from J, leaving 9 bases between them. Germline V gene data show CDR1 as SGHRS and CDR2 as YFSETQ. There are 15 residues in the CDR3. This receptor was taken from an adult who received the MenACWY meningococcal vaccine as a control. Sample: peripheral blood, taken 28 days after the second dose of the MenACWY control vaccine. The genes are TRBV5-1 and TRBJ1-3, with no clear D. The CDR3 reads CASSFAASSGNTIYF. CDR3 bases: TGCGCCAGCAGCTTTGCTGCAAGCTCTGGAAACACCATATATTTT.